This TCR beta chain was recorded in a study of identical twins (TCRdb year 2016). Regarding the research as a whole: The study deep-sequenced TCR alpha and beta repertoires from monozygotic twins, unrelated adults of various ages and cord blood to test whether fetal clonotypes persist. To rule out contamination, the twin experiments were replicated at different times with different library preparation protocols.

From the cysteine through the phenylalanine, the CDR3 covers 13 amino acids. Just CDR3 DNA is preserved here, 39 bases in frame from base 1. Per the germline V gene (reference sequence), DFQATT is the CDR1 and SNEGSKA is the CDR2. Germline trimming amounts to 3 bases on V and 7 bases on J, with 8 as the count of junction bases outside the gene matches. Library prep was done by 5' RACE. Data came from an Illumina HiSeq 2000. Template switching added a universal primer binding site, and the final cDNA carried a unique molecular identifier that allowed TCR cDNA molecules to be counted accurately. Specific primers in the conserved constant-segment region were used to synthesize first-strand cDNA for TCR alpha and beta chains. Each cDNA library was double barcoded, with a SMART-Mk sample barcode plus Illumina barcodes, to control for contamination. Two successive PCR steps introduced TruSeq adapter sequences along with Illumina sample barcodes. TCR alpha and beta cDNA libraries were sequenced on the Illumina HiSeq platform with custom primers. As for the original processing: Raw reads were processed with MiGEC to extract unique molecular identifiers, and MiXCR was used to determine CDR3 positions. Recombination models were inferred per individual with the repgenHMM and IGoR tools using an EM algorithm. The tcR package in R was used for shared clonotype analysis, with sharing normalized by the product of cloneset sizes. To study raw recombination without the effects of thymic and clonal selection, out-of-frame nonproductive sequences were analyzed. Clones were called with MiXCR by TCRdb after fastp trimmed the public reads at Q25, and only in-frame beta chains were retained. Each record represents a unique CDR3 protein, reported with the most common genes and DNA among its rows. The V and J calls reflect TCRdb's pipeline rather than the authors' work. The sample contains approximately 700,000 distinct CDR3 sequences, 15% to 20% of them found a single time. Jointly, the top ten make up 13% of the sample.

All donors were healthy Caucasians. Three pairs of female monozygotic twins, all aged about 18 to 30 years, made up the twin cohort. RNA for TCR libraries was isolated from peripheral blood mononuclear cells. This clonotype was detected a few times. Its antigen is still unknown. One base away there is no much larger clone; base qualities are not given. Study-wide findings and limitations: Zero-insertion analyses could be partly confounded by invariant T cells such as MAIT and iNKT, although diverse VJ usage argued against such confounding for most clonotypes. In monozygotic twins, out-of-frame TCR alpha sharing was systematically underestimated by recombination models, although the models agreed with sharing between unrelated individuals. Because the same donors could not be followed over many years, the conclusions relied on cross-sectional statistical analysis. In beta out-of-frame sequences, excess twin sharing was weaker, because having fewer shared sequences lowered the signal-to-noise ratio. Abundant cord blood beta clonotypes carried fewer insertions; young adult naive repertoires showed a weaker similar trend, while memory repertoires showed none. Compared with coincidental sharing between unrelated individuals, out-of-frame TCR alpha sequences shared between twins had an excess of sequences with low generation probability.

The same data also went into a second study, on T cells expressing NK-cell markers. Drawing on the second study: In sorted CD3+CD56+NKG2C+, CD3+CD56+NKG2C- and CD3+CD56-NKG2C+ T-cell subsets from several donors, TCR beta-chain repertoires were profiled. Among the eight sequenced donors, seven were HCMV-seropositive and one was HCMV-seronegative. In several experiments an anti-gammadeltaTCR antibody was added to restrict sorting to alphabetaTCR-expressing T cells. In 6 or 7 donors, the dominant CD3+CD56+NKG2C+ clonotypes ranked among the top 10 CD8+ clonotypes, making up 1.0-7.0% of CD8+ T cells. Those dominant clonotypes were again the most abundant among CD3+CD56-NKG2C+ cells in several donors, at 28.3-60.1%. Whether the expanded NKG2C-expressing T cell clones were specific for HCMV antigens was left unclear. All eight donors whose samples were sequenced were randomly selected healthy volunteers, three of them men and five women. HCMV serostatus was determined by detecting HCMV-specific IgG in serum with a commercial ELISA kit. For about 6 donors, unsorted PBMC were also used to sequence bulk peripheral blood T-cell repertoires. MIGEC handled demultiplexing of the reads and grouping by UMI, while MiTCR was used to assemble and quantify clonotypes. To remove erroneous sequences, TCR cDNA sequences were retained only when supported by two or more reads. The tcR package was used for downstream repertoire analysis, with clonotypes matched between fractions based on CDR3 nucleotide sequence plus V segment. VDJmatch was used to annotate antigen specificity against VDJdb, with one amino acid substitution allowed in CDR3.

Sequencing was carried out using PBMCs. This TCR was recovered from a woman under 30 in good health. The chain couples TRBV20-1 to TRBJ2-5; TRBD2 aligns with 7 central bases. The DNA sequence reads TGCAGTGCTAGCGGGGGGACCCAGTGGACCCAGTACTTC. It specifies CSASGGTQWTQYF.